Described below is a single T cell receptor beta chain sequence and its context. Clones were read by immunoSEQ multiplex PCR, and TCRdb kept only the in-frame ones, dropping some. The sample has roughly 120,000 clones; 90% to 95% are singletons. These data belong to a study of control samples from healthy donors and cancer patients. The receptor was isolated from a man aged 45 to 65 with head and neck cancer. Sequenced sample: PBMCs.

The CDR3 nucleotides read TGTGCCAGTAGTATAGGGCAGGCTAGCAATCAGCCCCAGCATTTT. Protein product: CASSIGQASNQPQHF. The J gene is TRBJ1-5, the V gene TRBV19; D is undetermined. CDR1 is LNHDA, CDR2 SQIVND, per germline (reference sequence). The CDR3 sequence is 15 residues long. The V end lost 1 base, the J end lost 0 bases, and 7 bases lay between the germline ends.